This TCR beta chain was captured by sequencing in a study of OX40 agonist ivuxolimab in advanced cancers. From germline, CDR1 is GTSNPN and CDR2 SVGIG (reference sequence). This CDR3 comprises 14 residues. Trimming at V came to 2 bases and at J to 4 bases, leaving 3 bases not matched to a gene. This clone was counted between two and nine times. The antigen is not known. Findings and limits, study-wide: Researchers did not establish what antigens the expanded peripheral T cells target.

The protocol was immunoSEQ multiplex PCR, while the TCRdb copy is restricted to in-frame clones and leaves out a portion. This table has under 95,000 clones, about 84% appearing once. The V and J genes are TRBV30 and TRBJ1-1; 11 bases fit TRBD1. The TCR sequence derives from an adult with an advanced solid tumor such as melanoma, head and neck, liver or kidney cancer. Specimen: CD4+ or CD8+ T cells sorted from blood, collected in a trial of the OX40 agonist ivuxolimab. Here the CDR3 DNA reads TGTGCCTGGAGTTCGGGACAGGGGGTCACTGAAGCTTTCTTT. This gives the protein CAWSSGQGVTEAFF.